This TCR beta chain was observed in a study of lymphopenia after photon versus proton radiotherapy (dated by TCRdb to the late 2010s). About the study as a whole: In patients with gastrointestinal tumors who developed high-grade lymphopenia, the study compared the immunological effects of photon radiation therapy with those of proton radiation therapy. A cohort of some 19 patients with gastrointestinal tumors who received either photon or proton therapy and subsequently developed lymphopenia was included. The study aimed to characterize how the two radiation modalities differ in their impact on the immune system.

Summary of the overall study and its limitations: Once the lymphocyte count had reached its nadir, the repertoires of photon-treated patients showed oligoclonal expansion, particularly of CD8+ Temra cells, and this expansion drove the decline in diversity. The survival association was assessed only in patients who died, and the authors presented better survival with proton therapy as a possibility rather than a demonstrated result. Relative stability during treatment was observed in proton-treated patients, whereas loss of naive T cells and TCR diversity and gain of effector/memory populations were observed in photon-treated patients. Across the cohort, a larger post-nadir drop in TCR diversity was inversely correlated with overall survival time among patients who died.

Remarks on this clone: Its antigen is still unknown. No base qualities exist here, and no much larger clone lies one base off it.

Libraries came from the immunoSEQ multiplex PCR assay. Alongside multiparametric flow cytometry, deep sequencing of rearranged TCR beta loci was used to profile the T cell repertoires. The table was pulled from immuneACCESS by TCRdb, which kept in-frame rearrangements only. Such tables lose some clones; where checked, under half of the loss comes from unresolved V genes, and the rest has no known cause. Here the sample has more than 35,000 clones; about 84% occur a single time. The leading ten clones occupy under 3% of the sample. V is reduced by 1 base and J by 6 bases, leaving a spacing of 12 bases between them. The CDR3, cysteine through phenylalanine, is 14 amino acids long. CDR3 DNA only is kept here, 42 bases in frame from base 1. Based on the germline V gene, the CDR1 and CDR2 sequences are MGHRA and YSYEKL.

The sample consisted of peripheral blood, taken from a patient treated with photon-based radiotherapy. The sequence is built from TRBV4-1 and TRBJ1-1; TRBD1 is a possible D gene, resting on 5 matching bases. The sequence was collected from a man aged 50-60 years with gastric cancer. CDR3 sequence: CASSQVAGSAEAFF. Here is the DNA: TGCGCCAGCAGCCAAGTGGCAGGGTCGGCTGAAGCTTTCTTT.